This TCR beta chain was retrieved from a study of T cell repertoires in cytomegalovirus infection. Across the whole study: Both CMV infection and a matching HLA type were indicated by public TCR beta signatures. General study results and limits: The ex vivo response was dominated by HLA-C-restricted CMV-specific TCR beta clonotypes.

Note on this clonotype: The antigen is not known.

TCRdb re-analysed the reads in MiXCR, keeping a single row per CDR3 protein. The sample carries 500,000 to 600,000 distinct CDR3 sequences, about 15% recorded once. The CDR3 has 17 residues. Germline lookup yields CDR1 MGHDK and CDR2 SYGVNS. V lost 0 bases and J lost 2, with 14 bases in between. The origin of this receptor is a human donor in good health (CMV status not recorded). Some clones in this sample may be carry-over from other donors' samples. The chain has TRBV25-1 and TRBJ1-3; D uncertain. The specimen was CD8+ T cells from PBMCs. The CDR3 protein is CASSEYTDYAAGNTIYF. CDR3 coding DNA: TGTGCCAGCAGTGAATATACAGATTACGCGGCTGGAAACACCATATATTTT.